This T cell receptor beta chain was observed in a study of blood T cell repertoires in COVID-19. The CDR3 consists of 15 residues. Germline CDR1 and CDR2: SGHTA and FQGNSA. V was clipped by 5 bases and J by 7 bases; unmatched bases: 12. Sequenced by immunoSEQ multiplex PCR; TCRdb stores in-frame clones only, minus some. The table includes 380,000 or so clones, about 90% detected once. V is TRBV7-2 and J is TRBJ2-7; 9 bases map to TRBD2. The receptor comes from a man between 35 and 55 years old with acute or convalescent COVID-19. Material: peripheral blood. CDR3: CASSPGGRAVNEQYF. DNA of the CDR3: TGTGCCAGCAGCCCAGGCGGGAGGGCGGTAAATGAGCAGTACTTC. Full variable domain (remainder filled in from reference TRBV7-2 and TRBJ2-7): GAGVSQSPSNKVTEKGKDVELRCDPISGHTALYWYRQSLGQGLEFLIYFQGNSAPDKSGLPSDRFSAERTGGSVSTLTIQRTQQEDSAVYLCASSPGGRAVNEQYFGPGTRLTVT.